This T cell receptor (beta chain) was found in a study of regulatory T cells in long-lasting Graves disease. Indicated time point: newly diagnosed GD, antithyroid drugs for less than 3 months. PBMC-extracted RNA yielded the TCR library. Researchers made TCR beta libraries by using iRepertoire HTBI primers and running Arm-PCR on CDR3 regions. One entry per CDR3 protein, called by TCRdb with MiXCR from the multiplex PCR reads. Of under 700,000 distinct CDR3 sequences listed, about 16% were seen once; the top ten hold more than 20%. V lost 6 bases, J lost 1 base, and 17 bases lay in between. Germline V CDR1 and CDR2: ENHRY, SYGVKD. This CDR3 spans 16 amino acids. This same sample was also part of a study on T cells in Graves' hyperthyroidism and ophthalmopathy.

The material was peripheral blood mononuclear cells (PBMCs), obtained at new diagnosis, from a patient treated with antithyroid drugs. The chain joins TRBV10-3 to TRBJ2-3; D may be TRBD2 (7 bases). This receptor was identified in a woman in her forties or fifties with Graves disease. The CDR3, as DNA: TGTGCCATCAGGGACGGTGGCGGGGGCCGCACAGATACGCAGTATTTT. It yields the protein CAIRDGGGGRTDTQYF.